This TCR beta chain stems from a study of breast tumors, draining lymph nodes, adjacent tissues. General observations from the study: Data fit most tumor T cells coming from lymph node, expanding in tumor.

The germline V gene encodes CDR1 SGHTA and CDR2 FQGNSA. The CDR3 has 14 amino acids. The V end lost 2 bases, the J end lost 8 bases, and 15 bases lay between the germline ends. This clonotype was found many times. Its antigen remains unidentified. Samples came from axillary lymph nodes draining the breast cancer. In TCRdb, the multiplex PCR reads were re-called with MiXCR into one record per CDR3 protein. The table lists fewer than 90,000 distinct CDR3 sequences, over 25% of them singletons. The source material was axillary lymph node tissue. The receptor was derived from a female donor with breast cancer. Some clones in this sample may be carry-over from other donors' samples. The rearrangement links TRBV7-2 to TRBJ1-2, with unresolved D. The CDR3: CASSLPDGLGGYTF. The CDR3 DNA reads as TGTGCCAGCAGCTTACCGGACGGTCTAGGCGGCTACACCTTC.